This T cell receptor beta chain appears in the sequencing data of a study of blood T cell repertoires in COVID-19. Study context: Sites in the United States, Italy and Spain provided acute and convalescent COVID-19 samples.

This clone was seen only once. Only in-frame clones appear in the TCRdb table, and some are missing; sequencing was by immunoSEQ multiplex PCR. The sample has about 220,000 clones; almost 85% are singletons. The V gene's germline CDR1 is KGHDR and CDR2 SFDVKD. With V trimmed by 7 bases and J by 2 bases, 4 bases remained unmatched. This CDR3 has 14 residues. The receptor was derived from a woman in her seventies with COVID-19, enrolled during active disease. The rearrangement uses TRBV24-1 and TRBJ2-5; 9 bases line up with TRBD1. What was sequenced was peripheral blood. CDR3 DNA: TGTGCCACCAGGGACAGGGGCGGGCAAGAGACCCAGTACTTC. Its protein is CATRDRGGQETQYF.